This T cell receptor (beta chain) was found in a study of identical twins. Healthy Caucasians, and only they, were the donors. The CDR3 extends over 15 amino acids. Trimming left V 6 bases short and J 10 bases short, with 19 bases between. Study outcomes and limitations: Where out-of-frame alpha sequences were twin-shared, they showed excess low generation probability. Where beta out-of-frame sequences were concerned, excess twin sharing was weaker.

This clonotype has only a few counts. Its antigen is undetermined. Template switching added a universal primer site, and cDNA bore unique molecular identifiers. TCRdb passed the 5' RACE reads through MiXCR, listing each CDR3 protein once. This sample carries some 710,000 distinct CDR3 sequences, around 6% of them seen once, and the ten largest clones take approximately 2%. This clonotype originated in a man between 18 and 35 years old in good health. The specimen was naive T cells sorted from blood. The chain links TRBV12-3 or TRBV12-4 to TRBJ1-6; possibly TRBD1 for D (6 bases). This chain's CDR3 is CASSSVGAGGSPLHF. The CDR3 DNA reads TGTGCCAGCAGCTCGGTGGGGGCCGGGGGGTCACCCCTCCACTTT.